This T cell receptor beta chain was observed in a study of blood T cell repertoires in COVID-19. In the source study's methods: Using reference gene primer amplification, nucleated cell counts were estimated. Data came from immunoSEQ multiplex PCR; TCRdb stores just in-frame clones and leaves some out. That table gives V, J and clone size, and the DNA gave D and trimming. The repertoire holds over 200,000 clones, with about 80% as singletons. Trimming took off 2 bases at V and 2 bases at J, with 10 bases between the two ends. The CDR3 loop spans 15 amino acids. CDR1 and CDR2 (germline): MNHEY, SVGAGI.

This clonotype originated in a woman older than 75 with acute or convalescent COVID-19. This chain uses TRBV6-5 with TRBJ1-5, with D tentatively TRBD1 (5 bases). Sequenced sample: peripheral blood. Here the CDR3 reads CASSYAQGGNQPQHF. In DNA, the CDR3 is TGTGCCAGCAGTTACGCCCAGGGCGGCAATCAGCCCCAGCATTTT.